Listed below are T cell receptor beta chains from one sample, sequenced in a study of memory CD4+ T cells and cytomegalovirus serostatus. Profiled with immunoSEQ multiplex PCR; TCRdb holds only in-frame clones, not every one. The table includes 85,000 to 100,000 clones, about four fifths detected once. Sequencing input: memory CD4+ T cells from blood. Receptors were obtained from an adult in good health and CMV-seropositive. Both conserved end residues are part of each CDR3. Fields, in order: clone size, V gene, D gene, J gene, CDR3 protein, CDR3 DNA. A D gene is named only where the DNA matches it firmly. Rows may omit the clone size; those that give it use once, few, many or a size class.

clone_size: NA
v_call: TRBV28
d_call: TRBD1
j_call: TRBJ2-7
cdr3_aa: CASSSAGTGAYEQYF
cdr3_nt: TGTGCCAGCAGTTCCGCCGGGACAGGGGCCTACGAGCAGTACTTC

clone_size: NA
v_call: TRBV11-2
d_call: TRBD2
j_call: TRBJ2-7
cdr3_aa: CASSFAGGGEQYF
cdr3_nt: TGTGCCAGCAGCTTTGCGGGAGGGGGCGAGCAGTACTTC

clone_size: NA
v_call: TRBV7-9
d_call: NA
j_call: TRBJ1-2
cdr3_aa: CASSLVSVQGSHGYTF
cdr3_nt: TGTGCCAGCAGCTTAGTCAGTGTGCAGGGGAGTCATGGCTACACCTTC

clone_size: few
v_call: TRBV6-1
d_call: NA
j_call: TRBJ2-5
cdr3_aa: CASTRTQGETQYF
cdr3_nt: TGTGCCAGCACTCGGACCCAGGGAGAGACCCAGTACTTC

clone_size: NA
v_call: TRBV9
d_call: NA
j_call: TRBJ2-4
cdr3_aa: CASSAGLGGNIQYF
cdr3_nt: TGTGCCAGCAGCGCTGGACTTGGAGGAAACATTCAGTACTTC

clone_size: once
v_call: TRBV4-2
d_call: NA
j_call: TRBJ2-7
cdr3_aa: CASSQEGEQYF
cdr3_nt: TGTGCCAGCAGCCAAGAGGGGGAGCAGTACTTC

clone_size: NA
v_call: TRBV2
d_call: NA
j_call: TRBJ2-5
cdr3_aa: CASSEGAGFQETQYF
cdr3_nt: TGTGCCAGCAGTGAAGGGGCAGGGTTCCAAGAGACCCAGTACTTC

clone_size: NA
v_call: TRBV5-4
d_call: NA
j_call: TRBJ2-6
cdr3_aa: CASSLGGRRSGANVLTF
cdr3_nt: TGTGCCAGCAGCTTGGGAGGACGGCGCTCTGGGGCCAACGTCCTGACTTTC

clone_size: NA
v_call: TRBV5-1
d_call: NA
j_call: TRBJ2-7
cdr3_aa: CASSLIGGPGEQYF
cdr3_nt: TGCGCCAGCAGCTTAATCGGAGGTCCGGGCGAGCAGTACTTC

clone_size: NA
v_call: TRBV2
d_call: NA
j_call: TRBJ1-5
cdr3_aa: CASSALVATNQPQHF
cdr3_nt: TGTGCCAGCAGTGCATTAGTAGCAACCAATCAGCCCCAGCATTTT

clone_size: NA
v_call: TRBV29-1
d_call: TRBD1
j_call: TRBJ2-3
cdr3_aa: CSASGQGASDTQYF
cdr3_nt: TGCAGCGCAAGCGGACAGGGGGCTTCAGATACGCAGTATTTT

clone_size: NA
v_call: TRBV18
d_call: TRBD2
j_call: TRBJ2-1
cdr3_aa: CASSLTSGGRNEQFF
cdr3_nt: TGTGCCAGCTCACTGACGAGCGGGGGACGCAATGAGCAGTTCTTC

clone_size: NA
v_call: TRBV9
d_call: TRBD1
j_call: TRBJ2-7
cdr3_aa: CASSAQQGIPYEQYF
cdr3_nt: TGTGCCAGCAGCGCTCAACAGGGGATACCCTACGAGCAGTACTTC

clone_size: NA
v_call: TRBV4-2
d_call: TRBD2
j_call: TRBJ2-1
cdr3_aa: CASSQVWIGRANEQFF
cdr3_nt: TGTGCCAGCAGCCAAGTCTGGATCGGGAGGGCCAATGAGCAGTTCTTC

clone_size: medium-sized
v_call: TRBV19
d_call: TRBD1
j_call: TRBJ2-2
cdr3_aa: CASRTGGPNTGELFF
cdr3_nt: TGTGCCAGTAGGACAGGGGGCCCGAACACCGGGGAGCTGTTTTTT

clone_size: NA
v_call: TRBV7-3
d_call: NA
j_call: TRBJ2-2
cdr3_aa: CASSLRAGSLAGELFF
cdr3_nt: TGTGCCAGCAGCTTAAGGGCTGGTAGTCTCGCCGGGGAGCTGTTTTTT